The clone carrying this T cell receptor beta chain was seen a handful of times. Antigen specificity is unknown. This entry belongs to a study of shared clonotypes between healthy human individuals. General study points: Investigators expected sequencing depth to affect clonotype sharing among donors.

CDR1 SGHRS and CDR2 YFSETQ come from the germline V gene. The CDR3 length is 14 residues. V trimming: 0 bases; J trimming: 6 bases; junction bases outside the gene matches: 5. This table comes from immunoSEQ multiplex PCR, and its TCRdb copy is limited to in-frame clones, with some not included. This repertoire shows some 530,000 clones, roughly 80% found once; its top ten account for approximately 11%. The receptor comes from a woman in her forties in good health. Some clones in this sample may be carry-over from other donors' samples. Sequencing input: PBMCs. This chain links TRBV5-1 with TRBJ2-7; 8 nucleotides agree with TRBD1. The CDR3 DNA follows: TGCGCCAGCAGCTTGGGCCGGACAGGGCCCGAGCAGTACTTC. Encoded protein: CASSLGRTGPEQYF.